The sequence of this T cell receptor beta chain was determined in a study of identical twins. This clonotype appeared many times. Its antigen is currently unknown. Trimming left V 2 bases short and J 1 base short, with 8 bases between. CDR1 SGHTA and CDR2 FQGTGA come from the germline V gene. CDR3 length: 15 amino acids. Study-wide points: Twin-shared out-of-frame alpha sequences showed excess low generation probability. Part of the zero-insertion signal could reflect confounding by invariant MAIT and iNKT cells. Fewer insertions were carried by abundant cord blood beta clonotypes, but none was seen in memory repertoires.

In TCRdb, the 5' RACE reads were re-called with MiXCR into one record per CDR3 protein. Here the sample spans some 560,000 distinct CDR3 sequences, roughly 9.9% being singletons. These data also featured in a second study, about yellow fever vaccine responses in identical twins.

The rearrangement uses TRBV7-3 and TRBJ2-2; D uncertain. Sequencing was done on a sample of PBMCs. This clonotype originated in a woman under 30 in good health. The CDR3 DNA reads as TGTGCCAGCAGCTTATCTAGGCAGAACACCGGGGAGCTGTTTTTT. It is translated as CASSLSRQNTGELFF.